This record looks at one T cell receptor (beta chain) sequence and its context. Under the authors' procedure: Reference gene primers were amplified, and this amplification served to estimate nucleated cell counts. Data came from immunoSEQ multiplex PCR; TCRdb stores just in-frame clones and leaves some out. The D gene and trimming were derived from the DNA, and the V and J assignments and clone size from that table. Among 200,000 to 300,000 clones listed, roughly 80% were seen once. The data belong to a study of blood T cell repertoires in COVID-19. Sequenced sample: peripheral blood. The clonotype originates from a woman under 30 with acute or convalescent COVID-19.

The CDR3 region is CASRSESGAGNQPQHF. The CDR3 nucleotides read TGTGCCAGCCGGAGCGAGAGCGGGGCCGGCAATCAGCCCCAGCATTTT. The chain employs TRBV27 and TRBJ1-5, with D possibly being TRBD1 (5 bases). Trimming shortened V by 8 bases and J by 2 bases, and 19 bases separated the two germline ends. The CDR3 is made up of 16 amino acids. The germline V gene has CDR1 MNHEY and CDR2 SMNVEV (reference sequence).